A single T cell receptor (beta chain) is shown here with its context. What it recognizes is unknown. The data were taken from a study of cytomegalovirus exposure and HLA in healthy donors. Broader study findings: V segments that were indistinguishable, TRBV6-2 and TRBV6-3 among them, were omitted from analysis. Data from an earlier analysis indicated that most TCR beta V segments were productive either about 87% or about 30% of the time. For presence/absence analyses, sequencing depth was assumed to be roughly uniform across donors.

In the PCR, 60 Vbeta and 13 Jbeta primers were used. Libraries were prepared by immunoSEQ multiplex PCR; TCRdb keeps only in-frame clonotypes and omits some of them. The sample carries fewer than 250,000 clones, 70% to 90% recorded once. Germline V CDR1 and CDR2: SEHNR, FQNEAQ (reference sequence). This CDR3 is 17 amino acids long. V lost 4 bases to trimming and J lost 1 base; unmatched junction nucleotides: 9. This clonotype originated in a man aged 30 to 45 in good health and CMV-seronegative. Sequencing was done on a sample of PBMCs. The chain couples TRBV7-9 to TRBJ1-4; TRBD1 matches at 7 bases. CDR3 in DNA: TGTGCCAGCAGCTCCCCCTGGACAGGTCGAACTAATGAAAAACTGTTTTTT. Residues: CASSSPWTGRTNEKLFF.